This is a list of T cell receptor beta chains from one sample in a study of metastatic and nonmetastatic thyroid tumors. With MiXCR, TCRdb reprocessed the PCR reads. In the table there are tens of thousands of clones, less than 25% of which are singletons. Sequencing was done on a sample of blood. The receptors originated from a female donor with papillary thyroid cancer or a benign thyroid nodule (not recorded which). Some clones in this sample may be carry-over from other donors' samples. Both conserved end residues are part of each CDR3. The order of the fields is J gene, D gene, V gene, clone size, CDR3 protein, CDR3 DNA. D genes are given only for firm matches. Rows may omit the clone size; those that give it use once, few, many or a size class.

J: TRBJ2-7
D: TRBD1
V: TRBV11-3
size: many
CDR3: CASSLELTGGSYEQYF
DNA: TGTGCCAGCAGCTTAGAATTGACAGGGGGCTCCTACGAGCAGTACTTC

J: TRBJ2-1
D: TRBD2
V: TRBV27
size: NA
CDR3: CASSGTSGYNDQFF
DNA: TGTGCCAGTTCCGGAACTAGCGGATACAATGATCAGTTCTTC

J: TRBJ2-5
D: NA
V: TRBV5-1
size: NA
CDR3: CASSPFGGGTQYF
DNA: TGCGCCAGCAGTCCCTTTGGAGGGGGTACCCAGTACTTC

J: TRBJ2-7
D: TRBD2
V: TRBV11-2
size: NA
CDR3: CASSPTRGCEFYEQYF
DNA: TGTGCCAGCAGCCCGACGCGGGGGTGTGAGTTTTACGAGCAGTACTTC

J: TRBJ2-5
D: TRBD2
V: TRBV24-1
size: many
CDR3: CATSDLGSGSRETQYF
DNA: TGTGCCACCAGTGATTTGGGGAGCGGGAGCCGGGAGACCCAGTACTTC

J: TRBJ1-1
D: NA
V: TRBV5-1
size: NA
CDR3: CASSLDSQPNTEAFF
DNA: TGCGCCAGCAGCTTGGACAGTCAACCTAACACTGAAGCTTTCTTT

J: TRBJ2-1
D: NA
V: TRBV7-9
size: NA
CDR3: CASSLRSATEQFF
DNA: TGTGCCAGCAGCTTGAGATCAGCGACTGAGCAGTTCTTC

J: TRBJ2-7
D: NA
V: TRBV20-1
size: many
CDR3: CSARVSTYEQYF
DNA: TGCAGTGCTAGGGTCAGCACCTACGAGCAGTACTTC

J: TRBJ2-7
D: NA
V: TRBV28
size: few
CDR3: CASSFFTEAYEQYF
DNA: TGTGCCAGCAGTTTCTTTACAGAAGCCTACGAGCAGTACTTC

J: TRBJ2-7
D: NA
V: TRBV6-2/TRBV6-3
size: few
CDR3: CASSLDRREQYF
DNA: TGTGCCAGCAGCTTAGATCGGCGGGAGCAGTACTTC

J: TRBJ2-3
D: NA
V: TRBV20-1
size: once
CDR3: CIAREGGATDTQYF
DNA: TGCATTGCTAGAGAAGGCGGTGCGACAGATACGCAGTATTTT

J: TRBJ1-2
D: NA
V: TRBV4-1
size: NA
CDR3: CASSQVGLPYGYTF
DNA: TGCGCCAGCAGCCAAGTCGGGCTCCCCTATGGCTACACCTTC

J: TRBJ1-2
D: NA
V: TRBV3-1
size: NA
CDR3: CASSQDALQGFYGYTF
DNA: TGTGCCAGCAGCCAAGATGCCCTACAGGGCTTCTATGGCTACACCTTC

J: TRBJ2-2
D: TRBD1
V: TRBV11-2
size: NA
CDR3: CASSPSTGGNTGELFF
DNA: TGTGCCAGCAGCCCTTCCACAGGGGGGAACACCGGGGAGCTGTTTTTT

J: TRBJ2-1
D: TRBD2
V: TRBV19
size: NA
CDR3: CASRLAGHNEQFF
DNA: TGTGCCAGCAGACTAGCGGGCCACAATGAGCAGTTCTTC

J: TRBJ1-2
D: TRBD1
V: TRBV28
size: NA
CDR3: CASRSGGFYGYTF
DNA: TGTGCCAGCAGATCAGGGGGCTTCTATGGCTACACCTTC

J: TRBJ2-7
D: NA
V: TRBV6-2/TRBV6-3
size: few
CDR3: CASSFAYSVRAGEQYF
DNA: TGTGCCAGCAGCTTCGCCTATAGCGTGAGGGCCGGCGAGCAGTACTTC

J: TRBJ2-4
D: TRBD2
V: TRBV19
size: many
CDR3: CASQKRTGTSGTLAKNIQYF
DNA: TGTGCCAGTCAAAAACGGACCGGGACTAGCGGGACCCTAGCCAAAAACATTCAGTACTTC

J: TRBJ2-2
D: NA
V: TRBV12-3/TRBV12-4
size: NA
CDR3: CASSFMASVRPFHTGELFF
DNA: TGTGCCAGCAGTTTTATGGCTAGCGTGAGGCCCTTCCACACCGGGGAGCTGTTTTTT